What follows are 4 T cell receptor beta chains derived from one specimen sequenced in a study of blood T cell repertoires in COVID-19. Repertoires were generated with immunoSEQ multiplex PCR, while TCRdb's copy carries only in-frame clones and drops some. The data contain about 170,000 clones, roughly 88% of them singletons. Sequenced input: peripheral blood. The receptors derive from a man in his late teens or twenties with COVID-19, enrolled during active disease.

This CDR3 is CASSLISASTDTQYF. In DNA, the CDR3 is TGTGCCAGCAGCTTAATCTCTGCGAGCACAGATACGCAGTATTTT. This chain links TRBV7-3 with TRBJ2-3; no clear D gene. Germline assignment: CDR1 SGHTA and CDR2 FQGTGA. The CDR3 contains 15 residues. Trimming shortened V by 1 base and J by 0 bases, and 8 bases separated the two germline ends.

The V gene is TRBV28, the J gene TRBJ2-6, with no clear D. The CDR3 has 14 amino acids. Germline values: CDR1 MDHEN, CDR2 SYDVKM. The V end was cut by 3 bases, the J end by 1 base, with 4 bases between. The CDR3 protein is CASSFVSGANVLTF. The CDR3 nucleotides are TGTGCCAGCAGTTTCGTATCTGGGGCCAACGTCCTGACTTTC.

The CDR3 here is CASSPSGPFTYEQYF. CDR3 sequence (DNA): TGTGCCAGCAGCCCCAGCGGACCCTTTACCTACGAGCAGTACTTC. The J gene is TRBJ2-7, the V gene TRBV7-8; TRBD2 might be the D (5 bases). Germline V gene lookup returns CDR1 SGHVS and CDR2 FQNEAQ. V dropped 5 bases and J dropped 2 bases, with 16 bases sitting between them. This CDR3 comprises 15 residues. Together with reference TRBV7-8 and TRBJ2-7, the CDR3 gives the full variable domain: GAGVSQSPRYKVAKRGQDVALRCDPISGHVSLFWYQQALGQGPEFLTYFQNEAQLDKSGLPSDRFFAERPEGSVSTLKIQRTQQEDSAVYLCASSPSGPFTYEQYFGPGTRLTVT.

The CDR3 coding sequence is TGTGCCAGCAGCCAAAATGGACTAGCGCCTACCTACGAGCAGTACTTC. Translated: CASSQNGLAPTYEQYF. The J gene is TRBJ2-7, the V gene TRBV4-2; 9 bases align to TRBD2. Germline lookup yields CDR1 LGHNA and CDR2 YNFKEQ. V was clipped by 2 bases and J by 2 bases; unmatched bases: 7. This CDR3 is built from 16 residues.